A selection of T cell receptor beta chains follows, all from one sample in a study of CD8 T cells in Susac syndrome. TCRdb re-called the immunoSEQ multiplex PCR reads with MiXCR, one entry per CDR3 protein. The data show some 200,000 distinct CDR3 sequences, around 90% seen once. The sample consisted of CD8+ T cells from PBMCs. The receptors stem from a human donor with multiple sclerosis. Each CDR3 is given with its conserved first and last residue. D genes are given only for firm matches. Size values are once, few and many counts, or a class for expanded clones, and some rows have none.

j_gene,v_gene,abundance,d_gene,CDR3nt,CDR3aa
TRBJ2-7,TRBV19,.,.,TGTGCCAGTAGCCCCTCGAGGGGGACCTACGAGCAGTACTTC,CASSPSRGTYEQYF
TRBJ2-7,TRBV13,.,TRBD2,TGTGCCAGCAGCTTGACAGCGGGGGGCTCCTACGAGCAGTACTTC,CASSLTAGGSYEQYF
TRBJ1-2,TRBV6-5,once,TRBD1,TGTGCGACCAGGGGGCCCTATGGCTACACCTTC,CATRGPYGYTF
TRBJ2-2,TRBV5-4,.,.,TGTGCCAGCAGCTTACTAGTAGGGGCCGGGGAGCTGTTTTTT,CASSLLVGAGELFF
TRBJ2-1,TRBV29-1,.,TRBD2,TGCAGTTGGACTAGCGGGGAGAATGAGCAGTTCTTC,CSWTSGENEQFF
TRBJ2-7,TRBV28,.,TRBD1,TGTGCCACCGGCAGCGACAGGGGATCCTACGAGCAGTACTTC,CATGSDRGSYEQYF
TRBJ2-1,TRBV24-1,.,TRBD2,TGTGCCACCAGTGATTTGCGGGACTATTTCTCCTACAATGAGCAGTTCTTC,CATSDLRDYFSYNEQFF
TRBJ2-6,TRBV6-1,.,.,TGTGCCAGCGTTCCCTCTGGGGCCAACGTCCTGACTTTC,CASVPSGANVLTF
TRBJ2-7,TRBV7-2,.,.,TGTGCCAGCAGCCTAACAATGTCAGGGTCCTACGAGCAGTACTTC,CASSLTMSGSYEQYF
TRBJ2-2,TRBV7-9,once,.,TGTGCCAGCAGCCGGACCACCGGGGAGCTGTTTTTT,CASSRTTGELFF
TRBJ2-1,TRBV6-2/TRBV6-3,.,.,TGTGCCAGCAGCACAACAGAAACTTCGGGTTTCGCCTACAATGAGCAGTTCTTC,CASSTTETSGFAYNEQFF
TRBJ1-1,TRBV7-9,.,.,TGTGCCAGCAGCCGCGGGGCGAACACTGAAGCTTTCTTT,CASSRGANTEAFF
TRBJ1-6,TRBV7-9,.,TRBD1,TGTGCCAGCAGAGACAGGGGAAACTATAATTCACCCCTCCACTTT,CASRDRGNYNSPLHF
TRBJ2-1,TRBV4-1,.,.,TGCGCCAGCAGCCAAGAGGGACCTGACAATGAGCAGTTCTTC,CASSQEGPDNEQFF
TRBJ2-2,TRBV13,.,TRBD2,TGTGCCAGCAGCATAAGCGGGGGGGCCACCGGGGAGCTGTTTTTT,CASSISGGATGELFF
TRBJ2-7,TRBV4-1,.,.,TGCGCCAGCAGCCAAATCAGTACCGGGACCTACGAGCAGTACTTC,CASSQISTGTYEQYF
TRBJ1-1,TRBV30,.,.,TGTGCCTCCCAGGGGCTTAACACTGAAGCTTTCTTT,CASQGLNTEAFF
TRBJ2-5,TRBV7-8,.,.,TGTGCCAGCAGCTTGGACAGTTCTCAAGAGACCCAGTACTTC,CASSLDSSQETQYF
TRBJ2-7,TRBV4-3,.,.,TGCGCCAGCAGCCAAGATCGAAGTAGGGACGCCGAGCAGTACTTC,CASSQDRSRDAEQYF
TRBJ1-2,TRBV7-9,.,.,TGTGCCAGCAGCTTCGACCAACCCTTTTATGGCTACACCTTC,CASSFDQPFYGYTF
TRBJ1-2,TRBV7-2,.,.,TGTGCCAGCAGCAATCCGGGACTGAGAGGGTATGGCTACACCTTC,CASSNPGLRGYGYTF
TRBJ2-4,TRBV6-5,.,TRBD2,TGTGCCAGCAGTTCTAGCGGAGGGCTAGCCAAAAACATTCAGTACTTC,CASSSSGGLAKNIQYF
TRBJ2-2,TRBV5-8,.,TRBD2,TGTGCCAGCAGCTTTCAAGCGGGAGAAACGACCGGGGAGCTGTTTTTT,CASSFQAGETTGELFF
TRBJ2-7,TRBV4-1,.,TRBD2,TGCGCCAGCAGCCAAGGGGGAGCGGGGTCCTACGAGCAGTACTTC,CASSQGGAGSYEQYF
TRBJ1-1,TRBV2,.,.,TGTGCCAGCGTCGGAGACACTGAAGCTTTCTTT,CASVGDTEAFF
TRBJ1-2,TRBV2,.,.,TGTGCCAGCAGTGAAGTGGGGTCTAACTATGGCTACACCTTC,CASSEVGSNYGYTF
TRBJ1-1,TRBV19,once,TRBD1,TGTGCCAGTAGTATAGCAGGGGGTAGGGACACTGAAGCTTTCTTT,CASSIAGGRDTEAFF
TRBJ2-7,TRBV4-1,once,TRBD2,TGCGCCAGCAGCCAATTTGCGGGGGTCCCTAGCAAGCAGTACTTC,CASSQFAGVPSKQYF
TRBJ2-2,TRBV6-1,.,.,TGTGCCAGCATTGAAGGACCCGGGGAGCTGTTTTTT,CASIEGPGELFF
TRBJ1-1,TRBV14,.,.,TGTGCCAGCAGCCAAGTAGGCACGCCGCTAGAAGCTTTCTTT,CASSQVGTPLEAFF
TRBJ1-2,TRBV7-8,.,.,TGTGCCAGCATGGACGGGCTTAGCTATGGCTACACCTTC,CASMDGLSYGYTF
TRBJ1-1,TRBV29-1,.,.,TGCAGCGTTGAAGAGGGGCCAGTTGAAGCTTTCTTT,CSVEEGPVEAFF
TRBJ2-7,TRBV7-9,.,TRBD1,TGTGCCAGCATTCCGGACCAGGGGGCACCCTACGAGCAGTACTTC,CASIPDQGAPYEQYF
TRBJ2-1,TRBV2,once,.,TGTGCCAGCAGGGAATCCGGCTCCTACAATGAGCAGTTCTTC,CASRESGSYNEQFF
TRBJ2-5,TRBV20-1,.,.,TGCAGTGCTCCGGCCCCGAGCGGGACCCAGTACTTC,CSAPAPSGTQYF
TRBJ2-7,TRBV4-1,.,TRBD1,TGCGCCAGCAGCCAGGGGACAGGGCGCAGCGAGCAGTACTTC,CASSQGTGRSEQYF
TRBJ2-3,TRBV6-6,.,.,TGTGCCAGCAGTTACTCCATAACAGATACGCAGTATTTT,CASSYSITDTQYF